This TCR beta chain emerged from a study of beta chain features in type 1 diabetes. Study details: Comparable age, gender and cell yields were observed in patients relative to healthy donors. Study results and caveats: There was a moderate but significant shortening of TCRB CDR3s in all four CD4+ subsets of Type 1 diabetes patients.

Details on this clone: Its antigen remains unknown.

The investigators reverse transcribed all of the isolated RNA, so they sequenced expressed TCRB transcripts. Profiling relied on immunoSEQ multiplex PCR, and the TCRdb table lists in-frame clones only, not all of them. The profile shows 120,000 or so clones, approximately 15% of them singletons. V was clipped by 0 bases and J by 0 bases, with 7 bases between them. The CDR3 covers 15 residues. CDR1 MNHEY and CDR2 SVGAGI come from the germline V gene. Sequencing was performed on central memory CD4+ T cells from blood. The genes are TRBV6-5 and TRBJ2-3; no clear D gene. The source is a man younger than 35 with type 1 diabetes. The CDR3 here is CASSYSAVSTDTQYF. For the CDR3, the DNA is TGTGCCAGCAGTTACTCGGCGGTGAGCACAGATACGCAGTATTTT.